A selection of T cell receptor beta chains follows, all from one sample in a study of blood T cell repertoires in COVID-19. Sequencing was performed with immunoSEQ multiplex PCR; in TCRdb, only in-frame clones are kept and a portion is missing. The repertoire includes 35,000 to 45,000 clones, roughly 85% of them detected once, and approximately 9.9% sits in the top ten. Material: peripheral blood. The receptors stem from a human donor in a cohort sampled during active COVID-19. Each CDR3 is given with its conserved first and last residue. D genes are given only for firm matches. For some rows the clone size is stated as once, few or many, or as a class when expanded; others skip it.

d_call	v_call	clone_size	j_call	cdr3_aa	cdr3_nt
TRBD1	TRBV5-1	.	TRBJ1-2	CASSLGTGSGYTF	TGCGCCAGCAGCTTGGGGACAGGGAGCGGCTACACCTTC
.	TRBV6-7	.	TRBJ1-1	CASRGLNEAFF	TGTGCCAGCAGGGGACTGAATGAAGCTTTCTTT
TRBD1	TRBV4-1	.	TRBJ1-6	CASSQDTTGGNNSPLHF	TGCGCCAGCAGCCAAGATACGACAGGGGGTAACAATTCACCCCTCCACTTT
.	TRBV9	.	TRBJ2-3	CASSVNYRLSTDTQYF	TGTGCCAGCAGCGTAAACTATAGACTCAGCACAGATACGCAGTATTTT
TRBD2	TRBV29-1	.	TRBJ2-3	CSVEYSGGMGDTQYF	TGCAGCGTTGAATATAGCGGGGGGATGGGAGATACGCAGTATTTT
.	TRBV5-1	.	TRBJ2-3	CASSPEGSGNTDTQYF	TGCGCCAGCAGCCCGGAGGGTAGCGGAAACACAGATACGCAGTATTTT
.	TRBV2	.	TRBJ1-1	CASSPTDMNTEAFF	TGTGCCAGCAGTCCGACAGATATGAACACTGAAGCTTTCTTT
TRBD1	TRBV9	.	TRBJ2-1	CASSAGTGLDEQFF	TGTGCCAGCAGCGCGGGGACAGGTCTAGATGAGCAGTTCTTC
.	TRBV6-5	few	TRBJ2-6	CASSYSRYSGANVLTF	TGTGCCAGCAGTTACTCGCGCTACTCTGGGGCCAACGTCCTGACTTTC
TRBD1	TRBV2	once	TRBJ1-5	CASSRLGQGVEPQHF	TGTGCCAGCAGCCGCTTGGGACAGGGAGTCGAACCCCAGCATTTT
TRBD1	TRBV5-1	.	TRBJ1-2	CASSSFQGAEIYGYTF	TGCGCCAGCAGCTCTTTCCAGGGGGCCGAGATCTATGGCTACACCTTC
.	TRBV6-5	once	TRBJ1-4	CASSSFGGANEKLFF	TGTGCCAGCAGTTCCTTCGGAGGGGCTAATGAAAAACTGTTTTTT
TRBD2	TRBV28	.	TRBJ2-1	CASSLSSTSTSYNEQFF	TGTGCCAGCAGTTTATCGTCGACTAGCACTTCCTACAATGAGCAGTTCTTC
TRBD2	TRBV27	.	TRBJ2-1	CASKLPGTSGGTYNEQFF	TGTGCCAGCAAACTCCCTGGGACTAGCGGGGGGACATATAATGAGCAGTTCTTC
TRBD1	TRBV19	.	TRBJ2-5	CASSAGTVDLWTQYF	TGTGCCAGTAGTGCCGGGACAGTCGACTTGTGGACCCAGTACTTC
TRBD1	TRBV30	.	TRBJ1-2	CAWSSAGTGKGGYTF	TGTGCCTGGAGTTCAGCCGGGACAGGGAAGGGCGGCTACACCTTC
.	TRBV6-1	.	TRBJ1-5	CASSVGPRIGNQPQHF	TGTGCCAGCAGTGTGGGCCCCCGAATAGGCAATCAGCCCCAGCATTTT
.	TRBV18	.	TRBJ1-4	CASSPPGRRGEKLFF	TGTGCCAGCTCACCACCGGGCAGGAGGGGAGAAAAACTGTTTTTT
.	TRBV12-3/TRBV12-4	.	TRBJ1-2	CASSPDSGYGYTF	TGTGCCAGCAGCCCAGACAGCGGGTATGGCTACACCTTC
.	TRBV4-3	.	TRBJ1-2	CASSQDHTVQGKTLYGYTF	TGCGCCAGCAGCCAAGATCACACGGTCCAGGGGAAAACTCTCTATGGCTACACCTTC
TRBD1	TRBV9	.	TRBJ2-5	CASSVGDRGLGTQYF	TGTGCCAGCAGCGTAGGGGACAGGGGCCTAGGGACCCAGTACTTC
TRBD1	TRBV5-1	.	TRBJ1-4	CASTGQPNEKLFF	TGCGCCAGCACGGGACAGCCTAATGAAAAACTGTTTTTT
TRBD2	TRBV9	.	TRBJ2-3	CASSVGSSGTPSTQYF	TGTGCCAGCAGCGTAGGGTCTAGCGGGACCCCAAGTACGCAGTATTTT
.	TRBV10-1	.	TRBJ2-6	CASGADRGANVLTF	TGCGCCAGCGGGGCAGACCGGGGGGCCAACGTCCTGACTTTC
.	TRBV5-6	.	TRBJ1-5	CASSPGLPGSNQPQHF	TGTGCCAGCAGCCCCGGGTTGCCGGGGAGCAATCAGCCCCAGCATTTT
.	TRBV7-2	few	TRBJ1-1	CASSLDRLAGAFF	TGTGCCAGCAGCTTAGATCGTTTGGCGGGTGCTTTCTTT
TRBD1	TRBV29-1	.	TRBJ2-1	CSGDRSGNEQFF	TGCAGCGGGGACAGGTCGGGTAATGAGCAGTTCTTC
.	TRBV6-2/TRBV6-3	once	TRBJ2-3	CASSFTSWGTDTQYF	TGTGCCAGCAGTTTCACTAGCTGGGGGACAGATACGCAGTATTTT
TRBD2	TRBV19	.	TRBJ2-2	CASKREGPTGELFF	TGTGCCAGTAAACGGGAGGGCCCGACCGGGGAGCTGTTTTTT
TRBD1	TRBV6-5	.	TRBJ1-2	CASSPQKDRGYGYTF	TGTGCCAGCAGCCCGCAAAAGGACAGGGGATATGGCTACACCTTC
.	TRBV21-1	.	TRBJ2-7	CATTFDRGNLYEQYF	TGTGCCACCACATTCGACAGGGGCAACCTCTACGAGCAGTACTTC
.	TRBV19	.	TRBJ2-2	CASSLRQANTGELFF	TGTGCCAGTAGTCTCAGACAGGCAAACACCGGGGAGCTGTTTTTT
.	TRBV19	once	TRBJ1-2	CASSHPGEGVYGYTF	TGTGCCAGTAGCCACCCAGGGGAGGGCGTCTATGGCTACACCTTC
TRBD2	TRBV14	.	TRBJ2-7	CASSRAGGQEQYF	TGTGCCAGCAGCCGAGCGGGGGGGCAAGAGCAGTACTTC
.	TRBV29-1	.	TRBJ1-3	CSVMKHSGNTIYF	TGCAGCGTTATGAAGCACTCTGGAAACACCATATATTTT
.	TRBV7-9	.	TRBJ1-2	CASSFGGQEANYGYTF	TGTGCCAGCAGCTTCGGGGGGCAGGAGGCGAACTATGGCTACACCTTC
.	TRBV4-1	.	TRBJ2-1	CASSPTTDNEQFF	TGCGCCAGCAGCCCTACTACCGACAATGAGCAGTTCTTC
.	TRBV29-1	.	TRBJ1-1	CSVGQGGGSTEAFF	TGCAGCGTTGGTCAGGGAGGGGGAAGCACTGAAGCTTTCTTT
.	TRBV19	.	TRBJ1-2	CASRRVGADGYTF	TGTGCCAGTAGAAGGGTAGGGGCTGATGGCTACACCTTC
TRBD1	TRBV29-1	.	TRBJ2-2	CSVRTGNTGELFF	TGCAGCGTCAGGACAGGGAACACCGGGGAGCTGTTTTTT
TRBD2	TRBV5-1	once	TRBJ2-7	CASSVSGGAIYEQYF	TGCGCCAGCAGCGTCAGCGGGGGGGCCATTTACGAGCAGTACTTC
.	TRBV10-3	.	TRBJ2-6	CATQARGGMTGANVLTF	TGTGCCACCCAGGCGAGGGGAGGTATGACTGGGGCCAACGTCCTGACTTTC
.	TRBV5-4	.	TRBJ2-7	CASSGGTVKTYEQYF	TGTGCCAGCAGCGGAGGGACAGTGAAAACCTACGAGCAGTACTTC